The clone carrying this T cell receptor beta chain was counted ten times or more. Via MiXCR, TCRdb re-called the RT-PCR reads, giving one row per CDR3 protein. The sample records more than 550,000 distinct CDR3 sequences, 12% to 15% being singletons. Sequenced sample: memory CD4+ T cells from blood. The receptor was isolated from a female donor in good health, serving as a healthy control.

The CDR3 DNA is TGTGCCAGCAGCCCCCAAGGGGCCCTCTACAATGAGCAGTTCTTC. Translated: CASSPQGALYNEQFF. The chain joins TRBV7-2 to TRBJ2-1; tentatively, D is TRBD1 (5 bases). The CDR3 runs to 15 residues. V was clipped by 5 bases and J by 3 bases, with 14 bases between them. CDR1 SGHTA and CDR2 FQGNSA come from the germline V gene.